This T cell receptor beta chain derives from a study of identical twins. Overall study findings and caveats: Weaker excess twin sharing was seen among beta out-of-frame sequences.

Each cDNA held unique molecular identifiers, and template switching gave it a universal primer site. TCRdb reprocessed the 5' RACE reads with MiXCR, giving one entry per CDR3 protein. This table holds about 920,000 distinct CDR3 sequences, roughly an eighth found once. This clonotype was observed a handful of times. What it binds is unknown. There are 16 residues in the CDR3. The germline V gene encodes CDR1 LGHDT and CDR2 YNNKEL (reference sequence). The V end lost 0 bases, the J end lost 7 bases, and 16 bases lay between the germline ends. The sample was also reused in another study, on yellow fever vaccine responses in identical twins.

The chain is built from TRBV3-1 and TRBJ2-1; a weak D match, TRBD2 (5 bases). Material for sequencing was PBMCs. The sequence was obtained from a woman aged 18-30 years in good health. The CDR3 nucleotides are TGTGCCAGCAGCCAAGATCGGGGTACCAAAGGGAATGAGCAGTTCTTC. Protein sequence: CASSQDRGTKGNEQFF.